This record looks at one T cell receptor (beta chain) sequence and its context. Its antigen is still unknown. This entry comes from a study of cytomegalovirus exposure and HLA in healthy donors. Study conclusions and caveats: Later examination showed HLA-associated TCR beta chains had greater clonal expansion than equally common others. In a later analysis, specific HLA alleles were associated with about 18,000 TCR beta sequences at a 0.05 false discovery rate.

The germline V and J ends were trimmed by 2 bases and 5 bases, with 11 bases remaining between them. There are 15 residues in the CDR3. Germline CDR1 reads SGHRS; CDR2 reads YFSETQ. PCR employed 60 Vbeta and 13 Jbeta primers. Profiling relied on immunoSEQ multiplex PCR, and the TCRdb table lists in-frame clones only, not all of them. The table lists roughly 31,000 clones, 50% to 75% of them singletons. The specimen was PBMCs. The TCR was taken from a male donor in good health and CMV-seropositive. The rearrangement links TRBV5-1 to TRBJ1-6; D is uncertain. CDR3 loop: CASSFSGEDNSPLHF. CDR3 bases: TGCGCCAGCAGCTTTAGCGGGGAGGATAATTCACCCCTCCACTTT.